This T cell receptor beta chain was sequenced during a study of a mutant IDH1 vaccine in newly diagnosed glioma. For the study at large: Beginning 4-6 weeks after radiotherapy alone, or with temozolomide cycles, vaccination took place.

Sequenced by immunoSEQ multiplex PCR; TCRdb stores in-frame clones only, minus some. The sample carries under 150,000 clones, roughly 75% recorded once. Regarding this clone: Its target is not known.

As to time point: week 11, during vaccination. It was 300 ug of mutant IDH1 20-mer peptide that made up each vaccine dose, given with topical imiquimod. Those who donated had recent WHO grade 3 or 4 IDH1-mutant, ATRX-lost astrocytomas. There are 15 residues in the CDR3. J lost 5 bases, V lost 3 bases, and 5 bases had no gene match. In germline, CDR1 is SGHAT, CDR2 FQNNGV. This TCR was sampled from a man aged 35 to 55 with glioma. Sample: PBMCs, taken from a glioma patient whose treatment included an IDH1 peptide vaccine. V is TRBV11-2 and J is TRBJ2-2, with 8 nucleotides matching TRBD1. CDR3 nucleotides: TGTGCCAGCAGCTTCGGGACAGGAGAAACCGGGGAGCTGTTTTTT. Residues: CASSFGTGETGELFF.